The clone carrying this T cell receptor (beta chain) was seen once. Its target is unknown. V shed 2 bases and J shed 0 bases, with 2 bases lying between them. Germline CDR1 reads KGHDR; CDR2 reads SFDVKD. This CDR3 spans 13 amino acids. These data belong to a study of T cell repertoires in cytomegalovirus infection. As for the study in general: Public TCR beta signatures provided an indication of both CMV infection and a matching HLA type. Notes on the study in general: Within the response measured ex vivo, HLA-C-restricted CMV-specific TCR beta clonotypes were dominant. CMV carriers with the relevant HLA were identified by cumulative public TCR beta family frequency.

MiXCR was run by TCRdb on the reads, yielding one entry per CDR3 protein. The sample has 150,000 to 200,000 distinct CDR3 sequences, roughly a fifth seen once. The sequenced material came from PBMCs. The chain employs TRBV24-1 and TRBJ2-3; D unclear. The sequence derives from a human donor in good health (CMV status not recorded). Some clones in this sample may be carry-over from other donors' samples. DNA of the CDR3: TGTGCCACCAGTGATTCCAGCACAGATACGCAGTATTTT. Its protein is CATSDSSTDTQYF.